This T cell receptor (beta chain) was captured by sequencing in a study of shared clonotypes between healthy human individuals (dated by TCRdb to 2018 to 2021). Concerning the study at large: Two women and three men aged 18 to 49 years were included in the cohort. Blood TCR repertoires of roughly five healthy adults were deeply sequenced to estimate repertoire size and the extent of clonotype sharing between individuals. Between about 0.9 and 9 billion PBMCs per donor were obtained by leukapheresis. For each donor, CD4 naive and CD4 memory were each given three plates, CD8 naive was given two plates, and CD8 memory was given one plate. Libraries were prepared and TCR repertoires were sequenced by different laboratories using diverse techniques, in order to increase sequencing depth and limit assay-specific biases.

Results and caveats for the whole study, not just this receptor: Sampling was restricted to blood, and TCR repertoires in tissues likely differ from the TCR repertoires found in blood. Larger estimated clonotype richness was generally found for naive subsets than for memory subsets. Compared with non-shared clonotypes, the clonotypes found in all four sorted-subset donors had higher generation probabilities. Even with the large sequencing depth, rarefaction of the sorted-subset datasets indicated that sequencing was incomplete. Pairwise subsampling led to the expectation that sequencing depth would affect the degree of clonotype sharing among donors. The small number of donors limited the genetic and exposure-history diversity represented. Across four donors, roughly 5.1% of naive CD4, around 3.3% of naive CD8, approximately 2.5% of memory CD4, and roughly 0.4% of memory CD8 clonotypes were shared.

Points on this clone: Its target antigen remains unknown. No base qualities exist here, and no much larger clone lies one base off it.

Using the deep immunoSEQ assay, TCR CDR3 regions were amplified from genomic DNA by multiplex PCR. Extracted genomic DNA from each cell subset was spread evenly across all wells of several immunoSEQ 96-well plates, with each plate serving as a replicate. For sorted subsets, roughly 200 ng genomic DNA, equal to tens of thousands of T cell genomes, was loaded into each replicate PCR. Purified libraries were quantified with a Qubit 3.0 fluorometer, sized on a Bioanalyzer 2100, and re-quantified with the KAPA Library Quantification kit. A separate single-read 150-cycle Illumina NextSeq 550 flow cell was used to sequence each immunoSEQ 96-well plate. On the authors' methods: Because only junctional sequences without quality scores were contained in the immunoSEQ output, filtering matching that applied to full-length reads could not be performed. Sequences were annotated with PyIR, a Python wrapper for IgBLAST v1.9, and V/J genes and CDR3 were assigned using IMGT germline references. Any read was removed if the V/J assignment was weak (E-value above 1e-6), the CDR3 was missing, or the read contained stop codons, out-of-frame junctions, or ambiguous translated residues. V3J clonotypes were defined by identical inferred V gene, J gene, and CDR3 amino acid sequence. To compute the percentage overlap between repertoires, the number of shared unique clonotypes was divided by the size of the smaller repertoire. Three approaches were used to assess repertoire richness: RTK rarefaction, the Chao1 estimator, and Recon v2.1 estimates of unobserved clonotypes. Generation probabilities for all TCRbeta clonotypes obtained by the gDNA method from a handful of donors were computed using OLGA. TCRdb's version of the immuneACCESS table is confined to in-frame rearrangements and falls short of the full clone set. An unresolved V gene accounts for under half of the shortfall where checked; the remainder is of unknown origin. V, J and clone size reflect that table, while D and trimming were determined from the DNA. The sample has over a million clones on record, around 98% of them singletons. 0.45% of the sample comes from the top ten.

Healthy HIV-negative adults with no recently reported acute infections or vaccinations were included as donors. Only Caucasian adults living in Nashville, Tennessee, USA were represented among the donors. CD4+ T cells were enriched by magnetic negative selection, after which naive cells were positively selected on CD45RA and the negative fraction was taken as the memory subset. Blood was obtained by leukapheresis, after which PBMCs were separated by Ficoll-Histopaque density gradient centrifugation and cryopreserved in liquid nitrogen vapor phase. Purity and quantity of every magnetically sorted T cell population were checked by analytical flow cytometry. Genomic DNA was isolated from every sorted fraction and measured by UV absorbance on a Nanodrop 2000c. The sample was naive CD4+ T cells sorted from blood. Taken with the paper, the label for cell subset or site translates to: CD45RA+ positively selected. The TCR comes from a man younger than 40 in good health.

The sequenced DNA is TGTGCCAGCAGTGACAGCCGGCTCACTGAAGCTTTCTTT. Translated, this is CASSDSRLTEAFF. The sequence joins TRBV2 to TRBJ1-1; the D gene remains uncertain. Trimming removed 3 bases from V and 4 bases from J, leaving 9 bases between the germline ends. Taken from cysteine to phenylalanine, the CDR3 has 13 residues. Just CDR3 DNA is preserved here, 39 bases in frame from base 1. CDR1 SNHLY and CDR2 FYNNEI are derived from the germline V gene.